Each of the 5 T cell receptor beta chains below was sequenced from the same sample in a study of glioma-infiltrating T cells after dendritic cell vaccination. Clones were read by immunoSEQ multiplex PCR, and TCRdb kept only the in-frame ones, dropping some. The repertoire holds more than 85,000 clones, with 85% to 90% as singletons. Time point described: after dendritic cell vaccination, including at tumor progression/relapse. The material sequenced was blood, taken after dendritic cell vaccination. The receptors come from a human donor with glioblastoma.

The V and J genes are TRBV25-1 and TRBJ1-2; D unresolved. V was cut by 5 bases and J by 0 bases, with 19 bases left in between. The CDR3 is 17 residues long. Germline assignment: CDR1 MGHDK and CDR2 SYGVNS. CDR3 in amino acids: CASSMPPHGSPNYGYTF. CDR3 nucleotide sequence: TGTGCCAGCAGTATGCCCCCCCACGGTAGTCCTAACTATGGCTACACCTTC.

This clone is a singleton in its sample. This chain joins TRBV5-5 and TRBJ1-5; a weak D match, TRBD1 (5 bases). Per the germline V gene, CDR1 is SGHKS and CDR2 is YYEKEE (reference sequence). The V end was cut by 5 bases, the J end by 5 bases, with 11 bases between. This CDR3 comprises 13 residues. CDR3: CASSPGMDQPQHF. The CDR3 DNA follows: TGTGCCAGCAGTCCAGGGATGGATCAGCCCCAGCATTTT.

The CDR3 bases are TGTGCCAGCAGTCAGGACAGATACTATGGCTACACCTTC. Its protein is CASSQDRYYGYTF. The genes are TRBV6-1 and TRBJ1-2, with TRBD1 as a possible D gene (6 bases). CDR3 length equals 13 residues. The V and J ends lost 5 bases and 3 bases respectively, with 10 bases between them. Germline V gene sequence: CDR1 MNHNS, CDR2 SASEGT.

This clone has just a few counts. The chain links TRBV6-1 to TRBJ1-1; 8 bases are shared with TRBD1. CDR1 MNHNS and CDR2 SASEGT come from the germline V gene. After removal of 9 bases from V and 0 bases from J, the junction contained 6 bases not matched to a gene. The CDR3 covers 14 residues. This chain's CDR3 is CASTGGIMNTEAFF. The CDR3 nucleotides are TGTGCCAGTACAGGGGGTATCATGAACACTGAAGCTTTCTTT.

V is TRBV25-1 and J is TRBJ2-5; D call uncertain. V was cut by 1 base and J by 2 bases, with 11 bases left in between. Germline-derived CDR1 and CDR2 are MGHDK and SYGVNS. CDR3 length equals 15 residues. CDR3 loop: CASSESTIRQETQYF. CDR3 nucleotide sequence: TGTGCCAGCAGTGAATCCACTATTCGTCAAGAGACCCAGTACTTC.